This TCR beta chain emerged from a study of identical twins. Every sampled donor was Caucasian and healthy. In its sample, this clonotype was seen many times. Its target is unknown. Each CDR3 protein gets one entry after TCRdb re-called the 5' RACE reads with MiXCR. The repertoire includes roughly 1.6 million distinct CDR3 sequences, less than 35% of them detected once, and about 0.3% sits in the top ten. Study-wide results and caveats: Conclusions were based on cross-sectional statistical analysis, without following the same donors.

V lost 5 bases to trimming and J lost 3 bases, with 17 bases between them. The CDR3 sequence is 15 residues long. Material: cord blood. The J gene is TRBJ2-7, the V gene TRBV12-3 or TRBV12-4; D might be TRBD2 (6 bases). This sequence originates from a newborn girl in good health. The CDR3 is CASSQSGTGNYEQYF. CDR3 coding DNA: TGTGCCAGCAGTCAGTCCGGGACTGGAAACTACGAGCAGTACTTC.